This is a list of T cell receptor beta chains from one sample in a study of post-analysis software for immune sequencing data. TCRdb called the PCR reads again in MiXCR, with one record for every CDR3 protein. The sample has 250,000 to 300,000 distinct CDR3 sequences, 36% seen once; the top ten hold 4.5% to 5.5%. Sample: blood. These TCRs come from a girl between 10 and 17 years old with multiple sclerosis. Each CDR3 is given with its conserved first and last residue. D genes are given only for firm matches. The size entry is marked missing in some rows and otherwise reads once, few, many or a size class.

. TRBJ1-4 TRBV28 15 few CASSFQGTSNEKLFF TGTGCCAGCAGTTTTCAGGGAACGTCGAATGAAAAACTGTTTTTT
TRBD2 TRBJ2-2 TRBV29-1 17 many CSVRGTSGSLNTGELFF TGCAGCGTTCGCGGGACTAGCGGGAGTCTTAACACCGGGGAGCTGTTTTTT
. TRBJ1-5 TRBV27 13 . CASSSGPGQPQHF TGTGCCAGCAGTTCAGGGCCGGGGCAGCCCCAGCATTTT
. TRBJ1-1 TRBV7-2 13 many CASSLRHSAEAFF TGTGCCAGCAGCTTAAGGCACTCCGCTGAAGCTTTCTTT
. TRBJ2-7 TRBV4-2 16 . CASSQERGGVHYEQYF TGTGCTAGCAGCCAAGAAAGAGGGGGGGTTCACTACGAGCAGTACTTC
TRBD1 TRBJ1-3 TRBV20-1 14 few CSAIQGASGNTIYF TGCAGTGCTATTCAGGGGGCATCGGGAAACACCATATATTTT
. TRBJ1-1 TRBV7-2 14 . CASSLGGFGTEAFF TGTGCCAGCAGCTTAGGGGGGTTCGGCACTGAAGCTTTCTTT
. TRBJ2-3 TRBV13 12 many CASSSITDTQYF TGTGCCAGCAGCTCGATTACAGATACGCAGTATTTT
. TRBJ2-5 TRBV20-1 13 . CSARGQPQETQYF TGCAGTGCTAGGGGGCAGCCCCAAGAGACCCAGTACTTC
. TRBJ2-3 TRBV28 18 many CASSQNRPGTSRTDTQYF TGTGCCAGCAGTCAAAATCGTCCCGGGACAAGCCGCACAGATACGCAGTATTTT
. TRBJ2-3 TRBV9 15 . CASSVVGVSTDTQYF TGTGCCAGCAGCGTAGTGGGAGTTAGCACAGATACGCAGTATTTT
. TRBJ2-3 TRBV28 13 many CASAGTLANTQYF TGTGCCAGCGCCGGGACTTTGGCAAATACGCAGTATTTT